The rows below give T cell receptor beta chains drawn from one sample of a study of blood T cell repertoires in COVID-19. Method: immunoSEQ multiplex PCR; TCRdb's copy keeps in-frame clones and lacks some. The sample has under 40,000 clones; around 90% are singletons. The material sequenced was peripheral blood. Receptors originate from a human donor in a cohort sampled during active COVID-19. Each CDR3 is given with its conserved first and last residue. D genes are given only for firm matches. Clone sizes are given selectively: once, few, many, or a class where the clone is expanded.

TRBV19	TRBJ1-5	NA	NA	CASRWTPYSNQPQHF	TGTGCCAGTAGGTGGACACCTTATAGCAATCAGCCCCAGCATTTT
TRBV4-3	TRBJ1-4	NA	NA	CASSPRKGTNEKLFF	TGCGCCAGCAGCCCACGAAAGGGGACTAATGAAAAACTGTTTTTT
TRBV19	TRBJ1-5	NA	NA	CASSPQRGSNSNQPQHF	TGTGCCAGTAGCCCCCAAAGGGGGTCGAATAGCAATCAGCCCCAGCATTTT
TRBV6-1	TRBJ2-2	NA	TRBD1	CASSEGGPGQGITGELFF	TGTGCCAGCAGTGAAGGGGGGCCGGGACAGGGGATCACCGGGGAGCTGTTTTTT
TRBV19	TRBJ1-1	few	NA	CASSRAGPWDTEAFF	TGTGCCAGTAGTAGGGCAGGCCCATGGGACACTGAAGCTTTCTTT
TRBV24-1	TRBJ1-1	NA	NA	CATIQGETEAFF	TGTGCCACCATACAGGGTGAGACTGAAGCTTTCTTT
TRBV19	TRBJ2-1	NA	NA	CASSRPGPQVGGEQFF	TGTGCCAGTAGTCGTCCGGGACCCCAGGTGGGGGGTGAGCAGTTCTTC
TRBV15	TRBJ1-1	once	TRBD1	CATSTRQGVGLAFF	TGTGCCACCAGCACAAGACAGGGAGTGGGGTTAGCTTTCTTT
TRBV12-5	TRBJ2-3	NA	TRBD1	CASGLGSRDRADTQYF	TGTGCTAGTGGTTTGGGCTCCCGGGACAGGGCCGATACGCAGTATTTT
TRBV7-8	TRBJ1-5	NA	NA	CASSSGDQPQHF	TGTGCCAGCAGCTCGGGGGATCAGCCCCAGCATTTT
TRBV24-1	TRBJ1-4	NA	TRBD1	CATSDHGQGGEKLFF	TGTGCCACCAGTGATCACGGACAGGGAGGAGAAAAACTGTTTTTT
TRBV24-1	TRBJ2-5	NA	NA	CATSDLRKPSGAETQYF	TGTGCCACCAGTGATTTGCGGAAGCCTTCAGGGGCCGAGACCCAGTACTTC
TRBV5-8	TRBJ2-3	NA	NA	CASSLGDSLGTDTQYF	TGTGCCAGCAGCTTGGGGGACTCCCTTGGGACAGATACGCAGTATTTT
TRBV6-5	TRBJ2-1	NA	TRBD2	CASGTRVGEQFF	TGTGCCAGCGGGACTAGAGTAGGGGAGCAGTTCTTC
TRBV28	TRBJ2-7	NA	NA	CASSLPQGTYEQYF	TGTGCCAGCAGTTTACCCCAGGGGACCTACGAGCAGTACTTC
TRBV5-1	TRBJ1-3	NA	TRBD1	CASSFGTAKPGNTIYF	TGCGCCAGCAGCTTTGGGACAGCTAAACCTGGAAACACCATATATTTT
TRBV30	TRBJ2-1	NA	TRBD2	CAWRGLAVYNEQFF	TGTGCCTGGAGGGGACTAGCGGTCTACAATGAGCAGTTCTTC
TRBV9	TRBJ2-6	NA	TRBD2	CASSPGSGGLSGANVLTF	TGTGCCAGCAGCCCGGGTAGCGGGGGTTTATCTGGGGCCAACGTCCTGACTTTC
TRBV7-9	TRBJ1-1	NA	NA	CASSLGGAIFTEAFF	TGTGCCAGCAGCTTAGGGGGCGCTATTTTCACTGAAGCTTTCTTT
TRBV6-6	TRBJ2-1	NA	NA	CASRGARSYNEQFF	TGTGCCAGTCGGGGGGCGCGCTCCTACAATGAGCAGTTCTTC
TRBV20-1	TRBJ2-7	once	NA	CSASGPAQPYEQYF	TGCAGTGCTAGTGGACCAGCGCAACCCTACGAGCAGTACTTC
TRBV4-3	TRBJ2-2	NA	TRBD2	CASSQRGREDTGELFF	TGCGCCAGCAGCCAGCGCGGGAGGGAGGACACCGGGGAGCTGTTTTTT
TRBV24-1	TRBJ2-2	NA	TRBD1	CATTGGNANTGELFF	TGTGCCACCACAGGGGGTAACGCGAACACCGGGGAGCTGTTTTTT
TRBV6-2/TRBV6-3	TRBJ2-7	once	NA	CASSYSRTGGGSYEQYF	TGTGCCAGCAGTTACAGTCGGACAGGCGGAGGGTCCTACGAGCAGTACTTC
TRBV12-3/TRBV12-4	TRBJ2-3	NA	NA	CASSLTGTDTQYF	TGTGCCAGCAGTTTAACAGGGACAGATACGCAGTATTTT
TRBV3-1/TRBV3-2	TRBJ1-1	NA	NA	CASSQDLVQGYTEAFF	TGTGCCAGCAGCCAAGATCTGGTTCAGGGGTACACTGAAGCTTTCTTT
TRBV7-9	TRBJ2-3	NA	NA	CASSLEADTQYF	TGTGCCAGCAGCTTGGAGGCAGATACGCAGTATTTT
TRBV5-1	TRBJ2-3	NA	NA	CASSLSAGRTDTQYF	TGCGCCAGCAGCTTGAGTGCGGGAAGGACAGATACGCAGTATTTT
TRBV6-2/TRBV6-3	TRBJ2-1	once	TRBD2	CASSSAGTSIHNEQFF	TGTGCCAGCAGTAGTGCTGGGACTAGCATCCACAATGAGCAGTTCTTC
TRBV5-4	TRBJ2-7	once	NA	CASSASGGGPYEQYF	TGTGCCAGCAGCGCGTCGGGGGGCGGGCCCTACGAGCAGTACTTC
TRBV30	TRBJ2-7	NA	TRBD2	CAWSVGTSANEQYF	TGTGCCTGGAGTGTAGGGACTAGCGCCAACGAGCAGTACTTC
TRBV18	TRBJ1-2	NA	NA	CASSPPQGRNYGYTF	TGTGCCAGCTCACCACCACAGGGACGAAACTATGGCTACACCTTC
TRBV5-1	TRBJ2-5	NA	NA	CASGTDRLEETQYF	TGCGCCAGCGGAACAGACCGATTAGAAGAGACCCAGTACTTC
TRBV19	TRBJ2-1	once	TRBD2	CASSRASGGSLRSYNEQFF	TGTGCCAGTAGTCGGGCTAGCGGGGGTTCCCTACGCTCCTACAATGAGCAGTTCTTC
TRBV5-1	TRBJ1-1	NA	TRBD1	CASSLLPTGGNTEAFF	TGCGCCAGCAGCCTGCTACCGACAGGGGGCAACACTGAAGCTTTCTTT
TRBV30	TRBJ2-7	NA	TRBD1	CAWSGDRVGEQYF	TGTGCCTGGAGTGGGGACAGGGTTGGGGAGCAGTACTTC
TRBV10-3	TRBJ2-5	NA	NA	CAISESSDQETQYF	TGTGCCATCAGTGAGTCGTCAGATCAAGAGACCCAGTACTTC
TRBV7-9	TRBJ2-3	few	NA	CASSLQGSTDTQYF	TGTGCCAGCAGCTTGCAGGGGAGCACAGATACGCAGTATTTT
TRBV10-3	TRBJ2-2	once	TRBD1	CAIRKDRDTGELFF	TGTGCCATCAGAAAGGACAGGGACACCGGGGAGCTGTTTTTT
TRBV20-1	TRBJ2-7	NA	NA	CSASNAPLTTEQYF	TGCAGTGCTAGTAACGCCCCCCTAACTACCGAGCAGTACTTC
TRBV9	TRBJ1-4	once	TRBD1	CASSLGTGTNEKLFF	TGTGCCAGCAGCCTTGGGACAGGGACGAATGAAAAACTGTTTTTT
TRBV5-1	TRBJ2-1	NA	TRBD1	CASSITGGFYNEQFF	TGCGCCAGCAGCATAACAGGGGGGTTCTACAATGAGCAGTTCTTC
TRBV5-4	TRBJ2-5	NA	TRBD2	CASSRLAGETQYF	TGTGCCAGCAGCCGACTAGCGGGGGAGACCCAGTACTTC
TRBV27	TRBJ2-3	NA	NA	CASSHQWTDTDTQYF	TGTGCCAGCAGCCACCAATGGACAGATACAGATACGCAGTATTTT
TRBV14	TRBJ2-1	NA	NA	CASSQAARGWNEQFF	TGTGCCAGCAGCCAAGCGGCCAGGGGTTGGAATGAGCAGTTCTTC
TRBV9	TRBJ2-2	NA	TRBD2	CASSLTASGTNTGELFF	TGTGCCAGCAGCCTTACGGCTAGCGGAACGAACACCGGGGAGCTGTTTTTT
TRBV29-1	TRBJ1-1	once	TRBD1	CSVGDRGQGGTEAFF	TGCAGCGTTGGGGACAGGGGGCAAGGTGGCACTGAAGCTTTCTTT
TRBV3-1/TRBV3-2	TRBJ2-7	NA	TRBD1	CASSPGTDYEQYF	TGTGCCAGCAGCCCCGGGACAGACTACGAGCAGTACTTC
TRBV7-9	TRBJ1-6	few	NA	CASSEGGYSPLHF	TGTGCCAGCTCTGAGGGAGGATATTCACCCCTCCACTTT
TRBV7-6	TRBJ2-2	NA	NA	CASSSRNSGNTGELFF	TGTGCCAGCAGCTCCCGGAATAGCGGGAACACCGGGGAGCTGTTTTTT
TRBV7-2	TRBJ1-1	once	NA	CASSSTGRATEAFF	TGTGCCAGCAGCTCAACAGGGAGGGCGACTGAAGCTTTCTTT
TRBV7-2	TRBJ2-7	NA	NA	CASSLMGGQSYEQYF	TGTGCCAGCAGCTTAATGGGGGGGCAGTCCTACGAGCAGTACTTC
TRBV5-8	TRBJ1-5	large	NA	CASSLPGHWGNQPQHF	TGTGCCAGCAGCTTGCCAGGGCACTGGGGCAATCAGCCCCAGCATTTT
TRBV7-2	TRBJ2-7	NA	NA	CASSLVGAGDGYEQYF	TGTGCCAGCAGCTTAGTCGGCGCAGGGGACGGGTACGAGCAGTACTTC
TRBV6-5	TRBJ1-5	NA	NA	CATSGAGNGQPQHF	TGTGCCACCTCTGGGGCAGGGAACGGTCAGCCCCAGCATTTT
TRBV7-2	TRBJ2-5	NA	TRBD2	CASSFLAEETQYF	TGTGCCAGCAGCTTCCTAGCGGAAGAGACCCAGTACTTC
TRBV29-1	TRBJ2-1	NA	NA	CSVGGSSYNEQFF	TGCAGCGTTGGAGGGAGCTCCTACAATGAGCAGTTCTTC